This TCR beta chain stems from a study of beta chain features in type 1 diabetes. General study findings and limits: It was not settled here whether HLA type affects TCRB rearrangement.

After removal of 0 bases from V and 8 bases from J, the junction contained 6 bases not matched to a gene. The CDR3 runs to 14 residues. Germline V gives CDR1 SGDLS, CDR2 YYNGEE. This clone showed up just a few times. Antigen unknown. What was sequenced were expressed TCRB transcripts, since all of the isolated RNA had been reverse transcribed. Sequencing used immunoSEQ multiplex PCR; TCRdb keeps in-frame clones, though not all of them. The table includes about 150,000 clones, around 8.5% detected once. Each of the CD4+ naive, central memory, regulatory and stem cell-like memory populations was sorted via CD45RO/CCR7/CD25/CD127/CD95/CD27. The authors obtained over 95% purity in all sorted populations.

The sequence came from a man aged 18 to 30 in good health. V is TRBV9 and J is TRBJ1-2, with 8 bases matching TRBD1. The sequenced material came from central memory CD4+ T cells from blood. CDR3: CASSVDAGGRGYTF. The DNA of the CDR3 is TGTGCCAGCAGCGTAGACGCAGGGGGCAGAGGCTACACCTTC.